The present entry profiles one T cell receptor beta chain with its context. The antigen is undetermined. This sample is drawn from a study of cytomegalovirus exposure and HLA in healthy donors. The overall study: In terms of ancestry, the Caucasian-associated cluster contained 80% to 90% of the roughly 360 genotyped donors.

13 Jbeta primers and 60 Vbeta primers were used for the PCR. In the source study's methods: Unique TCR beta chains totaled roughly 80 million in a later count, with roughly 11 million of them shared. The protocol was immunoSEQ multiplex PCR, while the TCRdb copy is restricted to in-frame clones and leaves out a portion. V, J and clone size are taken as reported in that table, and D and trimming were inferred from the DNA itself. The table includes about 200,000 clones, about 80% detected once. Study results and caveats: Later findings reportedly placed an Asian-associated ancestry cluster below the approximately 700-donor mean for N-insertions. There were 150 to 200 TCR beta chains listed as cytomegalovirus-associated.

Trimming took 5 bases from V and 0 from J; bases not matched to a gene: 3. This CDR3 region has 16 residues. From germline, CDR1 is SGHNT and CDR2 YYREEE (reference sequence). The sequenced material came from PBMCs. The clonotype was recovered from a woman in her 30s in good health and CMV-seronegative. The gene calls are TRBV5-4 and TRBJ2-1, with 12 bases matching TRBD2. The CDR3 reads CASSWTSGASYNEQFF. CDR3 bases: TGTGCCAGCAGTTGGACTAGCGGGGCCTCCTACAATGAGCAGTTCTTC.